This passage covers 28 T cell receptor beta chains from one sample sequenced in a study of blood T cell repertoires in COVID-19. The assay was immunoSEQ multiplex PCR, and TCRdb's table has in-frame clones only and misses some. The table includes fewer than 200,000 clones, around four fifths detected once. Sequences were obtained from PBMCs or T cells enriched from blood (not recorded which). Receptor source: a woman aged 45-65 years in a cohort exposed to, infected with or recovered from COVID-19 (not recorded which).

The chain links TRBV10-3 to TRBJ1-6, with D perhaps matching TRBD1 (6 bases). V was clipped by 7 bases and J by 5 bases, with 12 bases between them. This CDR3 contains 14 residues. Looked up from germline, CDR1 is ENHRY and CDR2 is SYGVKD. CDR3 region: CAITAGADNSPLHF. CDR3 in DNA: TGTGCCATCACGGCAGGGGCCGATAATTCACCCCTCCACTTT.

The V and J genes are TRBV9 and TRBJ2-1, with D tentatively TRBD1 (7 bases). CDR1 is SGDLS, CDR2 YYNGEE, per germline. The CDR3 loop spans 15 amino acids. Trimming removed 0 bases from V and 8 bases from J, with 15 bases in between. The CDR3 DNA is TGTGCCAGCAGCGTAGGTCAGGGGGGCAATGATGAGCAGTTCTTC. As protein: CASSVGQGGNDEQFF. Combining the CDR3 with reference TRBV9 and TRBJ2-1 gives the whole variable domain DSGVTQTPKHLITATGQRVTLRCSPRSGDLSVYWYQQSLDQGLQFLIQYYNGEERAKGNILERFSAQQFPDLHSELNLSSLELGDSALYFCASSVGQGGNDEQFFGPGTRLTVL.

V usage is TRBV12-3 or TRBV12-4 and J usage is TRBJ2-3, with no clear D. The CDR3 extends over 13 amino acids. Trimming shortened V by 8 bases and J by 2 bases, and 11 bases separated the two germline ends. The CDR3 DNA follows: TGTGCCAGCCGCGGCACACCCACAGATACGCAGTATTTT. Translated: CASRGTPTDTQYF.

Of note for this clone: One junction end disagrees with the germline gene, perhaps due to a read error. The chain is built from TRBV19 and TRBJ2-2; maybe TRBD1 (6 bases). The CDR3 covers 14 residues. CDR1 is LNHDA, CDR2 SQIVND, per germline (reference sequence). As DNA, the CDR3 is TGTGCCAGTAATGACAGGAGAAACACCAGGGAGCTGTTTTTT. Translating gives CASNDRRNTRELFF.

J is TRBJ2-5 and V is TRBV12-5; 7 positions match TRBD1. This CDR3 contains 16 residues. Germline V gene lookup returns CDR1 LGHNT and CDR2 FRNRAP. The J segment lost 4 bases and the V segment lost 8 bases, leaving 16 bases of the junction unmatched. The CDR3 bases are TGTGCTAGTTTCCCGCACAACAGGGGATTAGGAGAGACCCAGTACTTC. This sequence encodes CASFPHNRGLGETQYF.

The chain couples TRBV19 to TRBJ2-1, with 10 bases fitting TRBD2. CDR1 is LNHDA and CDR2 is SQIVND in the germline V gene (reference sequence). Unmatched junction bases numbered 7, after V lost 5 bases and J lost 0 bases. The CDR3 is 17 residues long. The chain's CDR3 is CASSGLAERSSYNEQFF. The CDR3 bases are TGTGCCAGTAGTGGACTAGCGGAAAGAAGCTCCTACAATGAGCAGTTCTTC.

The gene calls are TRBV7-8 and TRBJ1-1; D unresolved. Trimming took 5 bases from V and 11 from J, leaving 15 bases between them. CDR1 is SGHVS and CDR2 is FQNEAQ in the germline V gene. The CDR3 loop spans 12 amino acids. This CDR3 is CASSTSGRWAFF. The CDR3 nucleotides are TGTGCCAGCAGCACCTCCGGGAGGTGGGCTTTCTTT.

This chain connects TRBV27 to TRBJ2-7; 7 nucleotides line up with TRBD1. This CDR3 region has 15 residues. The V gene's germline CDR1 is MNHEY and CDR2 SMNVEV (reference sequence). The ends lost 5 bases at V and 4 bases at J; junction bases unmatched: 11. CDR3 nucleotide sequence: TGTGCCAGCAGTGCCCAGACAGGGTTCAAGTACGAGCAGTACTTC. Its translation is CASSAQTGFKYEQYF.

The table lists this clone with a few counts. The chain couples TRBV19 to TRBJ2-1; possible D gene TRBD2, 6 bases. Germline CDR1 reads LNHDA; CDR2 reads SQIVND (reference sequence). The CDR3 is made up of 13 amino acids. The V end was cut by 1 base, the J end by 5 bases, with 6 bases between. CDR3 sequence: CASSIGTNNEQFF. DNA for the CDR3: TGTGCCAGTAGTATAGGGACTAACAATGAGCAGTTCTTC.

This chain uses TRBV29-1 with TRBJ2-3, with 8 bases matching TRBD2. With V trimmed by 6 bases and J by 4 bases, 12 bases remained unmatched. Per the germline V gene, CDR1 is SQVTM and CDR2 is ANQGSEA. This CDR3 region has 15 residues. This CDR3 is CSVPRIAGSADTQYF. The CDR3 DNA reads as TGCAGCGTCCCCCGAATAGCGGGATCAGCAGATACGCAGTATTTT.

V and J are TRBV3-1 (or the pseudogene TRBV3-2) and TRBJ2-5; TRBD2 agrees at 11 bases. Trimming at V came to 6 bases and at J to 6 bases, leaving 12 bases not matched to a gene. The CDR3 loop spans 16 amino acids. The germline V gene encodes CDR1 LGHDT and CDR2 YNNKEL (reference sequence). CDR3 sequence (DNA): TGTGCCAGCAGTTCCTTTGGGCTAGCGGGGGGCAAGACCCAGTACTTC. It encodes CASSSFGLAGGKTQYF.

This sequence joins TRBV20-1 and TRBJ2-1; 11 bases line up with TRBD2. Germline V lookup: CDR1 DFQATT, CDR2 SNEGSKA (reference sequence). The length of the CDR3 is 13 residues. The V segment lost 3 bases and the J segment 8 bases; nucleotides outside the gene matches: 3. The CDR3 region has the DNA TGCAGTGCTAGTACTAGCGGGAGCGATGAGCAGTTCTTC. This sequence encodes CSASTSGSDEQFF.

V and J are TRBV5-4 and TRBJ2-5, with 9 bases identical to TRBD2. CDR1 is SGHNT and CDR2 is YYREEE in the germline V gene (reference sequence). V was pared by 4 bases and J by 5 bases, with 6 bases of the junction left unmatched. The CDR3 covers 14 residues. In DNA, the CDR3 is TGTGCCAGCAGCCTCGGACTAGCGACGGAGACCCAGTACTTC. This gives the protein CASSLGLATETQYF.

This clone occurred once. This sequence joins TRBV6-5 and TRBJ1-2; TRBD1 aligns across 7 bases. Germline lookup yields CDR1 MNHEY and CDR2 SVGAGI. The CDR3 spans 12 residues. Trimming cost V 6 bases and J 4 bases; bases outside gene matches: 2. CDR3 amino acids: CASRGTVYGYTF. The DNA for the CDR3 is TGTGCCAGCAGGGGGACAGTCTATGGCTACACCTTC.

Here the CDR3 reads CASSVGQHSNQPQHF. In DNA, the CDR3 is TGTGCCAGCAGCGTAGGACAGCATAGCAATCAGCCCCAGCATTTT. The chain combines TRBV9 with TRBJ1-5; D is possibly TRBD1 (5 bases). The germline V gene encodes CDR1 SGDLS and CDR2 YYNGEE. The CDR3 extends over 15 amino acids. With 0 bases removed from V and 0 bases from J, the gap between germline ends came to 7 bases.

This chain links TRBV11-2 with TRBJ1-4, with 7 bases that match TRBD1. The V and J ends lost 4 bases and 0 bases, in that order; junction bases with no gene match: 2. CDR1 is SGHAT and CDR2 is FQNNGV in the germline V gene. This CDR3 has 15 residues. The CDR3 region is CASSSQGTTNEKLFF. CDR3 nucleotides: TGTGCCAGCAGCTCACAGGGGACAACTAATGAAAAACTGTTTTTT.

The chain carries TRBV6-4 and TRBJ2-3; 10 bases fit TRBD2. The V gene end was trimmed by 5 bases and the J gene end by 6 bases; junction bases not matched to a gene: 5. The CDR3 totals 14 residues. Germline V gene data show CDR1 as MRHNA and CDR2 as SNTAGT. The CDR3 region is CASSLTSGEDTQYF. CDR3 nucleotide sequence: TGTGCCAGCAGTCTCACTAGCGGGGAGGATACGCAGTATTTT.

The chain joins TRBV28 to TRBJ1-5; weak D call: TRBD1 (6 bases). CDR1 MDHEN and CDR2 SYDVKM come from the germline V gene. V lost 8 bases to trimming and J lost 6 bases, with 14 bases between them. The CDR3 is made up of 13 amino acids. This CDR3 is CASGQGSFQPQHF. The CDR3, as DNA: TGTGCCAGCGGGCAGGGGTCTTTTCAGCCCCAGCATTTT.

This chain joins TRBV7-9 and TRBJ1-1; D uncertain. CDR1 SEHNR and CDR2 FQNEAQ come from the germline V gene (reference sequence). The CDR3 runs 11 residues. With 5 bases removed from V and 1 base from J, the gap between germline ends came to 2 bases. CDR3 sequence reads: CASSQNTEAFF. CDR3 DNA sequence: TGTGCCAGCAGCCAGAACACTGAAGCTTTCTTT. The complete variable domain, with remaining parts taken from reference TRBV7-9 and TRBJ1-1, reads DTGVSQNPRHKITKRGQNVTFRCDPISEHNRLYWYRQTLGQGPEFLTYFQNEAQLEKSRLLSDRFSAERPKGSFSTLEIQRTEQGDSAMYLCASSQNTEAFFGQGTRLTVV.

V usage is TRBV9 and J usage is TRBJ1-3, with unresolved D. Trimming pared 6 bases from V and 3 bases from J, leaving 10 bases between. CDR1 is SGDLS, CDR2 YYNGEE, per germline. The CDR3 sequence is 13 residues long. CDR3 residues: CASTQTGGNTIYF. The DNA of the CDR3 is TGTGCCAGCACCCAGACGGGTGGAAACACCATATATTTT.

The chain uses TRBV12-3 or TRBV12-4 and TRBJ1-5; D may be TRBD1 (6 bases). The germline V and J ends were trimmed by 4 bases and 9 bases, with 10 bases remaining between them. This CDR3 spans 12 amino acids. The CDR3 loop is CASSSRQAPQHF. Written as DNA, the CDR3 is TGTGCCAGCAGTTCCCGACAGGCGCCCCAGCATTTT.

The genes are TRBV7-2 and TRBJ2-1; perhaps TRBD2 as D (5 bases). The CDR3 contains 13 residues. With 3 bases removed from V and 8 bases from J, the gap between germline ends came to 11 bases. CDR1 and CDR2 from the germline V gene are SGHTA and FQGNSA. CDR3 sequence reads: CASSFSGNYEQFF. The CDR3 DNA reads TGTGCCAGCAGCTTTTCCGGGAACTATGAGCAGTTCTTC.

The chain couples TRBV30 to TRBJ1-2; D is possibly TRBD1 (5 bases). CDR3 length: 12 residues. V lost 1 base to trimming and J lost 12 bases, with 15 bases between them. Germline V gene lookup returns CDR1 GTSNPN and CDR2 SVGIG (reference sequence). CDR3 region: CAWSGLGLRHTF. The CDR3 region has the DNA TGTGCCTGGAGTGGGCTGGGACTCCGCCACACCTTC. The complete variable domain, with remaining parts taken from reference TRBV30 and TRBJ1-2, reads SQTIHQWPATLVQPVGSPLSLECTVEGTSNPNLYWYRQAAGRGLQLLFYSVGIGQISSEVPQNLSASRPQDRQFILSSKKLLLSDSGFYLCAWSGLGLRHTFGSGTRLTVV.

The J gene is TRBJ1-3, the V gene TRBV7-2, with 11 bases identical to TRBD1. The germline CDR1 and CDR2 sequences are SGHTA and FQGNSA. CDR3 length: 17 amino acids. Unmatched junction bases numbered 6, after V lost 5 bases and J lost 0 bases. The CDR3 loop reads CASSPRTGGSSGNTIYF. For the CDR3, the DNA is TGTGCCAGCAGCCCAAGGACAGGGGGCAGCTCTGGAAACACCATATATTTT.

The rearrangement joins TRBV6-2 or TRBV6-3 to TRBJ2-7; D remains unclear. The CDR3 length is 14 residues. The germline V and J ends were trimmed by 2 bases and 6 bases, with 14 bases remaining between them. In germline, CDR1 is MNHEY, CDR2 SVGEGT. Here the CDR3 reads CASSYTAPGGEQYF. The DNA of the CDR3 is TGTGCCAGCAGTTACACCGCTCCGGGTGGCGAGCAGTACTTC.

V gene TRBV7-9 combines with J gene TRBJ2-6, with a tentative D call TRBD2 (5 bases). Germline V gives CDR1 SEHNR, CDR2 FQNEAQ (reference sequence). Deletions cut 5 bases from V and 2 bases from J, with 10 bases between. The CDR3 is 15 residues long. CDR3 protein: CASSPSLAGANVLTF. CDR3 DNA: TGTGCCAGCAGCCCTAGCCTAGCTGGGGCCAACGTCCTGACTTTC.

CDR3 bases: TGTGCCAGCAGCCCACGGTCTGCCGAATCCGAGCAGTTCTTC. Translated: CASSPRSAESEQFF. V is TRBV3-1 (or the pseudogene TRBV3-2) and J is TRBJ2-1, with D unclear. Germline V gene data show CDR1 as LGHDT and CDR2 as YNNKEL (reference sequence). The CDR3 has 14 residues. V was trimmed by 4 bases and J by 10 bases, leaving 17 bases between them.

The genes are TRBV7-2 and TRBJ2-5, with 11 bases identical to TRBD2. Germline lookup yields CDR1 SGHTA and CDR2 FQGNSA. Trimming at V came to 5 bases and at J to 5 bases, leaving 4 bases not matched to a gene. The CDR3 extends over 14 amino acids. Here the CDR3 reads CASSPGLAGETQYF. The CDR3 DNA reads TGTGCCAGCAGCCCTGGACTAGCGGGCGAGACCCAGTACTTC.